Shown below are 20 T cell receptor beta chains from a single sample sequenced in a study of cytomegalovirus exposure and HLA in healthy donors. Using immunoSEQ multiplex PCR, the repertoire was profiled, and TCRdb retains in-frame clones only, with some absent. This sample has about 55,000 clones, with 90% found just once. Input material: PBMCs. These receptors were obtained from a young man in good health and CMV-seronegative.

The CDR3 sequence is CASSLGLTSGSYNEQFF. The DNA of the CDR3 is TGTGCCAGCAGCTTAGGCCTGACTAGCGGGAGCTACAATGAGCAGTTCTTC. The chain has TRBV11-2 and TRBJ2-1; 12 nucleotides agree with TRBD2. Unmatched junction bases numbered 4, after V lost 1 base and J lost 3 bases. Germline loops: CDR1 SGHAT, CDR2 FQNNGV. The CDR3 runs 17 residues.

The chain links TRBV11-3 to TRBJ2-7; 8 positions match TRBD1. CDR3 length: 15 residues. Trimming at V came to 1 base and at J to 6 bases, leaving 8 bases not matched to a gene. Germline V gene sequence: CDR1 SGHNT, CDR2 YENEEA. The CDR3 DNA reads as TGTGCCAGCAGCTTAGGACAGGGGAGCTCTGGCGAGCAGTACTTC. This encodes CASSLGQGSSGEQYF.

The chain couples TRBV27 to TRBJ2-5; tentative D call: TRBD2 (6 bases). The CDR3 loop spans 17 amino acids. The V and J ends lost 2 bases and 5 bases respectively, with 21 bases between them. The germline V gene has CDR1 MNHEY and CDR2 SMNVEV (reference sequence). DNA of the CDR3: TGTGCCAGCAGTTTAAATTACGTGGCGGAGGGCCGGGAGACCCAGTACTTC. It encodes CASSLNYVAEGRETQYF.

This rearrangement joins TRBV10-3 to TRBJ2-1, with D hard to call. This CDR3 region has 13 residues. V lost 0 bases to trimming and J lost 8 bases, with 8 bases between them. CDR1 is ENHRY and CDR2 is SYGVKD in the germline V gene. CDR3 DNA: TGTGCCATCAGTGAGTCGGCCGTCGATGAGCAGTTCTTC. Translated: CAISESAVDEQFF.

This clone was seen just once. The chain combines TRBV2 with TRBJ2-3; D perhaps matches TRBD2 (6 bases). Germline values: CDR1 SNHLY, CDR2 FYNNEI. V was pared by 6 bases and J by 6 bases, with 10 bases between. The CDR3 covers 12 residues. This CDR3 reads CASRSGGDTQYF. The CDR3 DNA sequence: TGTGCCAGCAGGTCCGGAGGGGATACGCAGTATTTT.

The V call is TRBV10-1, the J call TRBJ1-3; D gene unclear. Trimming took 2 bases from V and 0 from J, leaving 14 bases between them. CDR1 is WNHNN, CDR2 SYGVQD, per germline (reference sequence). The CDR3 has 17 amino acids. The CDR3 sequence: CASSENRRTGSGNTIYF. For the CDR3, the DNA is TGCGCCAGCAGTGAGAATCGGAGGACGGGCTCTGGAAACACCATATATTTT.

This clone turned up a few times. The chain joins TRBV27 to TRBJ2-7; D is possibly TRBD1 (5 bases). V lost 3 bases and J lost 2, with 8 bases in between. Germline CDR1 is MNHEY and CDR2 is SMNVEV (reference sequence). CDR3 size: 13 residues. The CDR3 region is CASSFGRAYEQYF. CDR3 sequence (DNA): TGTGCCAGCAGTTTCGGCAGGGCCTACGAGCAGTACTTC.

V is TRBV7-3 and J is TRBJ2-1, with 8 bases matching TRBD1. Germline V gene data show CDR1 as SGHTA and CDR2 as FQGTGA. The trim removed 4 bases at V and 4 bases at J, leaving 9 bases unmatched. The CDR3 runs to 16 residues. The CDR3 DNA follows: TGTGCCAGCAGCTATTACTCCGGGACAGGTTACAATGAGCAGTTCTTC. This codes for CASSYYSGTGYNEQFF. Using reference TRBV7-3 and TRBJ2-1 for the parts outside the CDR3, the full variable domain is GAGVSQTPSNKVTEKGKYVELRCDPISGHTALYWYRQSLGQGPEFLIYFQGTGAADDSGLPNDRFFAVRPEGSVSTLKIQRTERGDSAVYLCASSYYSGTGYNEQFFGPGTRLTVL.

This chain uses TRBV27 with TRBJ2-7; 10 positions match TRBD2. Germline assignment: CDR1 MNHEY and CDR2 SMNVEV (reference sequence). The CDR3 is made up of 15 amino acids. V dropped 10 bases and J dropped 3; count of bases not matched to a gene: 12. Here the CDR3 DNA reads TGTGCCACGATGGAGAGCGGGAGGGCCAACTACGAGCAGTACTTC. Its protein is CATMESGRANYEQYF.

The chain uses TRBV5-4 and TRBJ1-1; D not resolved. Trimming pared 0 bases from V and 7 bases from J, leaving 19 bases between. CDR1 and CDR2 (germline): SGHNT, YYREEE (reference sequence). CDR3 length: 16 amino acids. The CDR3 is CASSLGPLRESGEAFF. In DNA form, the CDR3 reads TGTGCCAGCAGCTTGGGACCCTTGAGAGAGTCGGGTGAAGCTTTCTTT. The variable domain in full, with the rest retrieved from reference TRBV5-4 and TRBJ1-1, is ETGVTQSPTHLIKTRGQQVTLRCSSQSGHNTVSWYQQALGQGPQFIFQYYREEENGRGNFPPRFSGLQFPNYSSELNVNALELDDSALYLCASSLGPLRESGEAFFGQGTRLTVV.

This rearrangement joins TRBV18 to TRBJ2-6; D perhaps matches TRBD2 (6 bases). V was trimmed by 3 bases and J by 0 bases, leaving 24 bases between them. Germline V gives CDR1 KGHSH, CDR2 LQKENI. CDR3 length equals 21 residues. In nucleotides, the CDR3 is TGTGCCAGCTCACCGAAAACTAATGACAGACTGACTAGCTCTGGGGCCAACGTCCTGACTTTC. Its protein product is CASSPKTNDRLTSSGANVLTF.

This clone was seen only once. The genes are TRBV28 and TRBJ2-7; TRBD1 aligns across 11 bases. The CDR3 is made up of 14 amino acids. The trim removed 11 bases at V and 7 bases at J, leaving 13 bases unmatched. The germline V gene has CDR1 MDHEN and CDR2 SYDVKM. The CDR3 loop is CAGGTGQGAREQYF. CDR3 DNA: TGTGCCGGGGGGACTGGACAGGGGGCGAGGGAGCAGTACTTC.

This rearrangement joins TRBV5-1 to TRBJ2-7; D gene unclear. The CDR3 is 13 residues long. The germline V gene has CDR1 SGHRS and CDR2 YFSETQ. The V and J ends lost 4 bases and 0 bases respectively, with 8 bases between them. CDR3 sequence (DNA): TGCGCCAGCAGCCCAGTCCGCTCCTACGAGCAGTACTTC. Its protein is CASSPVRSYEQYF.

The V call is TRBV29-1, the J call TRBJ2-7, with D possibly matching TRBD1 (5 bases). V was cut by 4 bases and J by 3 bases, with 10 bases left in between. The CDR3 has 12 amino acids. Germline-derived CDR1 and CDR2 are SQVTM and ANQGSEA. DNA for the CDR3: TGCAGCGTTGCTCAGGGTGGCTACGAGCAGTACTTC. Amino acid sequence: CSVAQGGYEQYF.

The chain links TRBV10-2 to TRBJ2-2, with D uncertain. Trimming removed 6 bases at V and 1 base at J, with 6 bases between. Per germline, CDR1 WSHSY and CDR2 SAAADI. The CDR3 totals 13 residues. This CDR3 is CASRARNTGELFF. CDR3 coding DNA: TGCGCCAGCAGGGCCCGGAACACCGGGGAGCTGTTTTTT.

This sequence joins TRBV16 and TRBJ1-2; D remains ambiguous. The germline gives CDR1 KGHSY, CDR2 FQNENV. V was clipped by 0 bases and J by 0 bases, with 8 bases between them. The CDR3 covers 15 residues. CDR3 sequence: CASSQSQRTNYGYTF. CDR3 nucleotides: TGTGCCAGCAGCCAATCACAACGCACTAACTATGGCTACACCTTC.

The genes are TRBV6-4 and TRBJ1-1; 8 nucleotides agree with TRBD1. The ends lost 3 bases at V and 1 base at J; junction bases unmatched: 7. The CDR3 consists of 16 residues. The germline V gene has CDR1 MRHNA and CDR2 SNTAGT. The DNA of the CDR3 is TGTGCCAGCAGTGAAAGCCCGGGGACAGGGAACACTGAAGCTTTCTTT. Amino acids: CASSESPGTGNTEAFF.

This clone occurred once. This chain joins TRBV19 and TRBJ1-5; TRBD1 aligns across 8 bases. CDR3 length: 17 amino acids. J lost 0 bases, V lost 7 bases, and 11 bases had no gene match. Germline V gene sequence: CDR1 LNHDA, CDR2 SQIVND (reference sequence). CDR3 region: CASKRTGQGNSNQPQHF. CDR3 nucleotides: TGTGCCAGTAAAAGGACAGGGCAGGGGAATAGCAATCAGCCCCAGCATTTT.

This CDR3 reads CSVGGAGGPLIGGEQFF. CDR3 in DNA: TGCAGCGTTGGGGGGGCGGGAGGGCCCCTCATTGGAGGTGAGCAGTTCTTC. The rearrangement links TRBV29-1 to TRBJ2-1; 9 bases align to TRBD2. The CDR3 covers 17 residues. Germline-derived CDR1 and CDR2 are SQVTM and ANQGSEA. The junction had 19 bases not matched to a gene; V was cut back by 4 bases and J by 9 bases.

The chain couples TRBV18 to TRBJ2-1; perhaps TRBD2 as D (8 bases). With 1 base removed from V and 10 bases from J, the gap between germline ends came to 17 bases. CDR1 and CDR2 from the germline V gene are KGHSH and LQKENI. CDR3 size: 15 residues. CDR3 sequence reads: CASSPRREGAREQFF. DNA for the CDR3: TGTGCCAGCTCACCACGACGGGAGGGGGCTAGGGAGCAGTTCTTC.